The clone carrying this T cell receptor (beta chain) appeared many times. The source of the sample is a study of T cell repertoires in cytomegalovirus infection. With 5 bases clipped from V and 6 bases from J, the junction kept 11 bases outside the gene matches. CDR3 length: 15 residues. Germline CDR1 reads MDHEN; CDR2 reads SYDVKM. TCRdb analysed the reads with MiXCR anew, one entry per CDR3 protein. The table records approximately 76,000 distinct CDR3 sequences, more than 3% of them present only once. The sequencing sample was made of PBMCs. The sequence derives from a human donor in good health (CMV status not recorded). Some clones in this sample may be carry-over from other donors' samples. The chain has TRBV28 and TRBJ1-2; 8 bases agree with TRBD1. The CDR3 DNA sequence: TGTGCCAGCAGTCTTTACAGGGGGATACGACATGGCTACACCTTC. As protein: CASSLYRGIRHGYTF.